What follows are 2 T cell receptor beta chains derived from one specimen sequenced in a study of OX40 agonist ivuxolimab in advanced cancers. The method was immunoSEQ multiplex PCR; TCRdb's version includes in-frame clones alone and lacks a portion of them. This table has approximately 50,000 clones, 93% appearing once. The material was CD4+ or CD8+ T cells sorted from blood, obtained in a trial of the OX40 agonist ivuxolimab. The receptors were sampled from an adult with an advanced solid tumor such as melanoma, head and neck, liver or kidney cancer.

On this clone: Other DNA variants within this sample encode the same CDR3. The chain has TRBV28 and TRBJ1-2; 8 bases map to TRBD1. This CDR3 region has 16 residues. CDR1 MDHEN and CDR2 SYDVKM come from the germline V gene. J lost 0 bases, V lost 6 bases, and 9 bases had no gene match. The CDR3 DNA reads as TGTGCCAGCAGCTACGGGCAGGGGGCCGCTAACTATGGCTACACCTTC. Its protein product is CASSYGQGAANYGYTF.

V usage is TRBV18 and J usage is TRBJ1-1; 8 bases agree with TRBD1. The CDR3 has 17 residues. Germline CDR1 is KGHSH and CDR2 is LQKENI. V shed 4 bases, J shed 5 bases, and the junction held 15 bases outside the gene matches. CDR3 amino acids: CASSLGQGQVVGTEAFF. The CDR3 DNA reads TGTGCCAGCTCACTTGGGCAGGGACAGGTGGTTGGGACTGAAGCTTTCTTT.